These 5 T cell receptor beta chains came from one sample sequenced in a study of OX40 agonist ivuxolimab in advanced cancers. The protocol was immunoSEQ multiplex PCR, while the TCRdb copy is restricted to in-frame clones and leaves out a portion. The table has 30,000 to 35,000 clones, roughly 80% seen once; the top ten hold approximately 14%. This specimen consisted of CD4+ or CD8+ T cells sorted from blood, obtained in a trial of the OX40 agonist ivuxolimab. The receptor set was obtained from an adult with an advanced solid tumor such as melanoma, head and neck, liver or kidney cancer.

The rearrangement links TRBV7-2 to TRBJ2-3, with 15 nucleotides matching TRBD2. This CDR3 comprises 18 residues. CDR1 is SGHTA and CDR2 is FQGNSA in the germline V gene. Losses at the gene ends were 5 bases for V and 3 bases for J; bases not matched to a gene: 9. The CDR3 sequence: CASSPRTSGGVGTDTQYF. CDR3 bases: TGTGCCAGCAGCCCACGGACTAGCGGGGGGGTGGGTACAGATACGCAGTATTTT. Full variable domain (remainder filled in from reference TRBV7-2 and TRBJ2-3): GAGVSQSPSNKVTEKGKDVELRCDPISGHTALYWYRQSLGQGLEFLIYFQGNSAPDKSGLPSDRFSAERTGGSVSTLTIQRTQQEDSAVYLCASSPRTSGGVGTDTQYFGPGTRLTVL.

The chain uses TRBV19 and TRBJ1-5; 9 bases match TRBD1. This CDR3 spans 15 amino acids. The V segment lost 5 bases and the J segment 7 bases; nucleotides outside the gene matches: 9. Per the germline V gene, CDR1 is LNHDA and CDR2 is SQIVND (reference sequence). The CDR3 is CASSVDGTGPQPQHF. The CDR3 DNA is TGTGCCAGTAGTGTCGATGGGACAGGGCCCCAGCCCCAGCATTTT.

The gene calls are TRBV9 and TRBJ1-1; weak D call: TRBD1 (5 bases). Trimming stripped 0 bases from V and 8 bases from J, with 14 bases between. Germline V lookup: CDR1 SGDLS, CDR2 YYNGEE. CDR3 size: 14 residues. CDR3 bases: TGTGCCAGCAGCGTAGAAGAGGACACCCTGGAAGCTTTCTTT. Its translation is CASSVEEDTLEAFF.

The chain carries TRBV19 and TRBJ1-1; D perhaps matches TRBD1 (6 bases). CDR3 length equals 12 residues. Germline CDR1 LNHDA, CDR2 SQIVND (reference sequence). V was trimmed by 8 bases and J by 1 base, leaving 8 bases between them. The CDR3 DNA reads as TGTGCCAGTGGACAGCAGAACACTGAAGCTTTCTTT. Translation: CASGQQNTEAFF. Combining the CDR3 with reference TRBV19 and TRBJ1-1 gives the whole variable domain DGGITQSPKYLFRKEGQNVTLSCEQNLNHDAMYWYRQDPGQGLRLIYYSQIVNDFQKGDIAEGYSVSREKKESFPLTVTSAQKNPTAFYLCASGQQNTEAFFGQGTRLTVV.

The chain combines TRBV28 with TRBJ2-5; the match to TRBD1 covers 8 bases. The last part of the DNA fits TRBJ2-7 better; the J call may be wrong. The CDR3 is made up of 16 amino acids. The germline V gene encodes CDR1 MDHEN and CDR2 SYDVKM. The CDR3 protein is CASSSVGDRSSYEQYF. The CDR3 DNA reads TGTGCCAGCAGTTCAGTAGGGGACAGGTCATCCTACGAGCAGTACTTC.